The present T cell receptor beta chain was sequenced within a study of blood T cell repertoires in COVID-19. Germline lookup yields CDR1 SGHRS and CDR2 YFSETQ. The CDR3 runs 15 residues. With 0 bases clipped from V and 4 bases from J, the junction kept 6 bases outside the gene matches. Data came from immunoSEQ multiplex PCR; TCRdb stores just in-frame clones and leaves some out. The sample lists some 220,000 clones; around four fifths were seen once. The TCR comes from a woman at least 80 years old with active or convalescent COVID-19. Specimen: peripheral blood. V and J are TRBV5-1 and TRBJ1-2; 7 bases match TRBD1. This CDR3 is CASSLDPGTAYGYTF. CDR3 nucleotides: TGCGCCAGCAGCTTGGACCCCGGGACAGCCTATGGCTACACCTTC.